Below are 21 T cell receptor beta chains sequenced from a single sample in a study. TCRdb ran MiXCR on the RT-PCR reads and lists one entry per CDR3 protein. The sample has about 680,000 distinct CDR3 sequences, about 14% seen once. The sequencing input was memory CD4+ T cells from blood. These receptors all stem from a female donor in good health, serving as a healthy control.

This clonotype was counted only a few times. The chain combines TRBV20-1 with TRBJ1-2, with TRBD1 identical over 8 bases. The CDR3 has 14 residues. After removal of 5 bases from V and 0 bases from J, the junction contained 5 bases not matched to a gene. Germline CDR1 DFQATT, CDR2 SNEGSKA (reference sequence). CDR3: CSALRTGTNYGYTF. The CDR3 DNA is TGCAGTGCTCTGCGGACAGGGACTAACTATGGCTACACCTTC.

This clonotype has just a few counts. The V gene is TRBV4-3, the J gene TRBJ1-1, with TRBD1 identical over 7 bases. The CDR3 is 16 amino acids. V lost 4 bases and J lost 1; bases outside the gene matches: 9. Germline loops: CDR1 LGHNA, CDR2 YSLEER. DNA for the CDR3: TGCGCCAGCAGCCCCAGGGGGTCGTGGGGGAACACTGAAGCTTTCTTT. It translates to CASSPRGSWGNTEAFF.

There are many counts of this clonotype. This chain joins TRBV20-1 and TRBJ2-3; 7 bases line up with TRBD2. The germline CDR1 and CDR2 sequences are DFQATT and SNEGSKA (reference sequence). The V and J ends lost 6 bases and 1 base, in that order; junction bases with no gene match: 10. The CDR3 sequence is 15 residues long. CDR3: CSAKKGGGGTDTQYF. The CDR3 nucleotides are TGCAGTGCCAAGAAGGGCGGGGGAGGCACAGATACGCAGTATTTT.

This clonotype has a handful of counts. The chain is built from TRBV29-1 and TRBJ2-1; 10 bases are shared with TRBD2. Looked up from germline, CDR1 is SQVTM and CDR2 is ANQGSEA. V gave up 6 bases and J gave up 4 bases; unmatched junction bases: 6. This CDR3 comprises 14 residues. The CDR3 loop reads CSVDKREGYNEQFF. The CDR3 region has the DNA TGCAGCGTGGACAAGCGGGAGGGGTACAATGAGCAGTTCTTC.

The chain joins TRBV18 to TRBJ2-1, with D possibly called TRBD1 or TRBD2 (5 bases each). Germline V gene sequence: CDR1 KGHSH, CDR2 LQKENI. The CDR3 totals 14 residues. V was shortened by 3 bases and J by 4 bases, with 10 bases between the two germline ends. The CDR3 DNA reads as TGTGCCAGCTCACCCGGATGGGGGTACAATGAGCAGTTCTTC. Encoded protein: CASSPGWGYNEQFF.

The CDR3 region is CASSPSAVYHEQYF. The CDR3 DNA is TGTGCCAGCAGCCCATCAGCCGTGTACCACGAGCAGTACTTC. The chain couples TRBV9 to TRBJ2-7, with D unresolved. Germline values: CDR1 SGDLS, CDR2 YYNGEE. The CDR3 runs 14 residues. The V end lost 4 bases, the J end lost 5 bases, and 16 bases lay between the germline ends.

In this sample, this clonotype turned up many times. The chain employs TRBV27 and TRBJ2-7, with 8 positions matching TRBD1. V shed 5 bases, J shed 5 bases, and the junction held 5 bases outside the gene matches. CDR3 length: 13 amino acids. Germline loops: CDR1 MNHEY, CDR2 SMNVEV (reference sequence). The CDR3 sequence: CASSTRTGNEQYF. The CDR3 coding sequence is TGTGCCAGCAGTACCCGGACAGGGAACGAGCAGTACTTC.

This clonotype was observed a handful of times. This chain's CDR3 is CASSLEYRGETQYF. The CDR3 nucleotides read TGTGCCAGCAGCTTAGAGTACAGGGGAGAGACCCAGTACTTC. This chain uses TRBV7-8 with TRBJ2-5; TRBD1 agrees at 7 bases. Per the germline V gene, CDR1 is SGHVS and CDR2 is FQNEAQ. The length of the CDR3 is 14 residues. V shed 1 base, J shed 4 bases, and the junction held 3 bases outside the gene matches.

Ten or more counts support this clonotype. The chain links TRBV5-1 to TRBJ1-5; 9 nucleotides agree with TRBD1. CDR3 length: 16 amino acids. Germline V gene data show CDR1 as SGHRS and CDR2 as YFSETQ. With 0 bases clipped from V and 6 bases from J, the junction kept 7 bases outside the gene matches. The CDR3 region has the DNA TGCGCCAGCAGCTTGGACGGGACAGGGTTCCTTCAGCCCCAGCATTTT. Residues: CASSLDGTGFLQPQHF.

The V gene is TRBV6-5, the J gene TRBJ2-4, with 14 positions matching TRBD2. Germline V CDR1 and CDR2: MNHEY, SVGAGI. CDR3 length: 18 residues. V lost 0 bases, J lost 3 bases, and 4 bases stayed unmatched. The CDR3 sequence: CASSYSGLAGVGKNIQYF. The DNA of the CDR3 is TGTGCCAGCAGTTACTCGGGACTAGCGGGAGTCGGCAAAAACATTCAGTACTTC.

The J gene is TRBJ1-2, the V gene TRBV9, with 7 bases lining up with TRBD1. The CDR3 is 11 residues long. Germline V CDR1 and CDR2: SGDLS, YYNGEE. V dropped 6 bases and J dropped 8; count of bases not matched to a gene: 4. CDR3 sequence reads: CASTGGQGYTF. As DNA, the CDR3 is TGTGCCAGCACAGGGGGTCAAGGCTACACCTTC.

The chain combines TRBV20-1 with TRBJ2-3; D might be TRBD2 (6 bases). There are 14 residues in the CDR3. Germline assignment: CDR1 DFQATT and CDR2 SNEGSKA (reference sequence). The V gene lost 3 bases and the J gene lost 6 bases, with 16 bases spanning the gap. The CDR3 nucleotides read TGCAGTGCTAGGATGGGGGGTCGATTGGATACGCAGTATTTT. Protein product: CSARMGGRLDTQYF.

The table lists this clonotype with a few counts. The gene calls are TRBV20-1 and TRBJ2-3; D is perhaps TRBD2 (6 bases). This CDR3 is 13 amino acids long. Deletions cut 2 bases from V and 8 bases from J, with 14 bases between. CDR1 and CDR2 from the germline V gene are DFQATT and SNEGSKA (reference sequence). The chain's CDR3 is CSARIGTTSTQYF. The CDR3 nucleotides read TGCAGTGCTAGAATTGGGACGACTAGTACGCAGTATTTT.

This clonotype has just a few counts. The rearrangement links TRBV5-1 to TRBJ2-7; 7 bases map to TRBD1. The J segment lost 7 bases and the V segment lost 2 bases, leaving 6 bases of the junction unmatched. The V gene's germline CDR1 is SGHRS and CDR2 YFSETQ. The CDR3 loop spans 13 amino acids. DNA of the CDR3: TGCGCCAGCAGCTTCAGTAGGGGGCAAGAGCAGTACTTC. It specifies CASSFSRGQEQYF.

This chain connects TRBV5-1 to TRBJ1-2; 7 bases are a match to TRBD1. There are 13 residues in the CDR3. J was trimmed by 0 bases and V by 6 bases; bases with no gene match: 2. Germline V gene data show CDR1 as SGHRS and CDR2 as YFSETQ. CDR3 DNA: TGCGCCAGCATGGGACAGTCTAACTATGGCTACACCTTC. It translates to CASMGQSNYGYTF.

This chain uses TRBV28 with TRBJ2-2, with unresolved D. Trimming stripped 5 bases from V and 0 bases from J, with 13 bases between. The germline V gene encodes CDR1 MDHEN and CDR2 SYDVKM. The CDR3 consists of 16 residues. CDR3 loop: CASSATQISNTGELFF. The CDR3 DNA is TGTGCCAGCAGTGCGACCCAGATTTCGAACACCGGGGAGCTGTTTTTT.

The chain joins TRBV2 to TRBJ1-5; tentative D call: TRBD1 (5 bases). The CDR3 covers 15 residues. CDR1 and CDR2 (germline): SNHLY, FYNNEI. Trimming stripped 5 bases from V and 4 bases from J, with 15 bases between. DNA for the CDR3: TGTGCCAGCAGTACCCGGGGCAGAAAAAATCAGCCCCAGCATTTT. Amino acid sequence: CASSTRGRKNQPQHF.

The chain combines TRBV12-3 or TRBV12-4 with TRBJ2-1, with a weak D call TRBD1 (6 bases). With 6 bases removed from V and 5 bases from J, the gap between germline ends came to 17 bases. CDR3 length: 15 residues. The CDR3 region is CASSRTGQPDNEQFF. The CDR3 bases are TGTGCCAGCAGCCGCACAGGGCAGCCGGACAATGAGCAGTTCTTC.

The chain uses TRBV27 and TRBJ2-1; 8 bases fit TRBD1. The V segment lost 6 bases and the J segment 7 bases; nucleotides outside the gene matches: 14. Germline CDR1 MNHEY, CDR2 SMNVEV (reference sequence). The CDR3 is 16 amino acids. The CDR3: CASRNNRDRRMNEQFF. CDR3 sequence (DNA): TGTGCCAGCAGAAACAACCGGGACAGGAGAATGAATGAGCAGTTCTTC.

Ten or more counts support this clonotype. The chain joins TRBV20-1 to TRBJ1-1; no definite D call. CDR1 DFQATT and CDR2 SNEGSKA come from the germline V gene (reference sequence). The CDR3 is 11 residues long. Trimming removed 1 base at V and 1 base at J, with 1 base between. This CDR3 is CSARGNTEAFF. CDR3 nucleotide sequence: TGCAGTGCTAGAGGGAACACTGAAGCTTTCTTT.

This clonotype was detected a few times. DNA of the CDR3: TGCGCCAGCAGCTCCTGGACAGGGGGCGGCTACACCTTC. Translated: CASSSWTGGGYTF. The gene calls are TRBV5-1 and TRBJ1-2; 11 bases fit TRBD1. V lost 3 bases to trimming and J lost 8 bases; unmatched junction nucleotides: 3. Germline values: CDR1 SGHRS, CDR2 YFSETQ. This CDR3 contains 13 residues.